These 22 T cell receptor beta chains were all obtained from the same sample, sequenced in a study of shared clonotypes between healthy human individuals. Assay used: immunoSEQ multiplex PCR; TCRdb lists only in-frame clones, some missing. The data contain 950,000 to 1,300,000 clones, about 74% of them singletons. The sequencing input was memory CD4+ T cells sorted from blood. Subset specified: CD45RA-negative fraction. Receptors originate from a man between 18 and 29 years old in good health.

The table lists this clone with a few counts. This CDR3 is also generated by other DNA sequences in the sample. The J gene is TRBJ2-1, the V gene TRBV2; no firm D call. The germline CDR1 and CDR2 sequences are SNHLY and FYNNEI. This CDR3 spans 11 amino acids. Trimming left V 8 bases short and J 2 bases short, with 4 bases between. CDR3 loop: CASSAYNEQFF. The CDR3, as DNA: TGTGCCAGCTCAGCCTACAATGAGCAGTTCTTC.

This clone was seen a single time. The V gene is TRBV7-2, the J gene TRBJ2-7, with 8 nucleotides matching TRBD2. The CDR3 spans 15 residues. With V trimmed by 5 bases and J by 2 bases, 8 bases remained unmatched. Germline lookup yields CDR1 SGHTA and CDR2 FQGNSA. This CDR3 is CASSISRGGTYEQYF. CDR3 DNA: TGTGCCAGCAGCATATCTCGCGGGGGGACCTACGAGCAGTACTTC.

V and J are TRBV11-2 and TRBJ2-7; D may be TRBD2 (5 bases). Germline loops: CDR1 SGHAT, CDR2 FQNNGV. V lost 0 bases and J 6 bases, leaving 18 bases between the germline ends. The CDR3 totals 16 residues. The CDR3 bases are TGTGCCAGCAGCTTAGATTATTCTAGCCACCCGGTCGAGCAGTACTTC. Translated: CASSLDYSSHPVEQYF. The complete variable domain, with remaining parts taken from reference TRBV11-2 and TRBJ2-7, reads EAGVAQSPRYKIIEKRQSVAFWCNPISGHATLYWYQQILGQGPKLLIQFQNNGVVDDSQLPKDRFSAERLKGVDSTLKIQPAKLEDSAVYLCASSLDYSSHPVEQYFGPGTRLTVT.

V usage is TRBV5-6 and J usage is TRBJ1-6; D is ambiguous. V shed 0 bases and J shed 7 bases, with 8 bases lying between them. The CDR3 loop spans 14 amino acids. Per the germline V gene, CDR1 is SGHDT and CDR2 is YYEEEE. This CDR3 is CASSLGELNSPLHF. CDR3 DNA sequence: TGTGCCAGCAGCTTGGGGGAGCTGAATTCACCCCTCCACTTT. Variable domain in full (rest from reference TRBV5-6 and TRBJ1-6): DAGVTQSPTHLIKTRGQQVTLRCSPKSGHDTVSWYQQALGQGPQFIFQYYEEEERQRGNFPDRFSGHQFPNYSSELNVNALLLGDSALYLCASSLGELNSPLHFGNGTRLTVT.

This rearrangement joins TRBV19 to TRBJ1-1; maybe TRBD1 (6 bases). V lost 4 bases and J lost 0, with 15 bases in between. The CDR3 loop spans 16 amino acids. CDR1 and CDR2 from the germline V gene are LNHDA and SQIVND (reference sequence). The CDR3 spells CASSRRPQGMNTEAFF. DNA for the CDR3: TGTGCCAGTAGTAGAAGGCCCCAGGGGATGAACACTGAAGCTTTCTTT.

This clone has a handful of counts. The chain links TRBV5-4 to TRBJ2-7; D may match TRBD1 or TRBD2 (5 bases each). The CDR3 loop spans 14 amino acids. Between the trimmed V and J ends, which lost 4 bases and 5 bases, there was a span of 16 bases. Germline V gene sequence: CDR1 SGHNT, CDR2 YYREEE (reference sequence). CDR3 loop: CASSTGTVGDEQYF. The CDR3 DNA is TGTGCCAGCAGCACCGGGACGGTGGGTGACGAGCAGTACTTC.

This clone came up a few times. The V call is TRBV19, the J call TRBJ2-2; 8 bases are shared with TRBD1. The germline CDR1 and CDR2 sequences are LNHDA and SQIVND (reference sequence). The CDR3 contains 14 residues. Trimming took 4 bases from V and 6 from J; bases not matched to a gene: 4. CDR3 region: CASSTGGIAGELFF. CDR3 sequence (DNA): TGTGCCAGTAGTACAGGGGGCATAGCCGGGGAGCTGTTTTTT.

J is TRBJ2-3 and V is TRBV2; 10 positions match TRBD1. V dropped 7 bases and J dropped 1; count of bases not matched to a gene: 5. The length of the CDR3 is 15 residues. Germline CDR1 is SNHLY and CDR2 is FYNNEI. The DNA of the CDR3 is TGTGCCAGCATTGCCGGGACAGGGGGCACAGATACGCAGTATTTT. It encodes CASIAGTGGTDTQYF.

The chain carries TRBV6-6 and TRBJ2-7; D may match TRBD1 or TRBD2 (5 bases each). Germline V CDR1 and CDR2: MNHNY, SVGAGI (reference sequence). Trimming shortened V by 8 bases and J by 3 bases, and 17 bases separated the two germline ends. CDR3 length: 14 amino acids. This CDR3 is CASYGTVDRYEQYF. CDR3 coding DNA: TGTGCCAGCTACGGGACGGTAGACCGCTACGAGCAGTACTTC.

J is TRBJ1-1 and V is TRBV7-8, with 9 nucleotides matching TRBD1. CDR1 and CDR2 (germline): SGHVS, FQNEAQ. The CDR3 covers 16 residues. V dropped 3 bases and J dropped 3; count of bases not matched to a gene: 8. CDR3 sequence (DNA): TGTGCCAGCAGCTTGGAGGGGACAGGGATCCACACTGAAGCTTTCTTT. Encoded protein: CASSLEGTGIHTEAFF. Combining the CDR3 with reference TRBV7-8 and TRBJ1-1 gives the whole variable domain GAGVSQSPRYKVAKRGQDVALRCDPISGHVSLFWYQQALGQGPEFLTYFQNEAQLDKSGLPSDRFFAERPEGSVSTLKIQRTQQEDSAVYLCASSLEGTGIHTEAFFGQGTRLTVV.

This clone was detected only once. This chain connects TRBV7-8 to TRBJ2-4; no reliable D call. Looked up from germline, CDR1 is SGHVS and CDR2 is FQNEAQ. V was shortened by 3 bases and J by 1 base, with 1 base between the two germline ends. This CDR3 contains 12 residues. CDR3 DNA sequence: TGTGCCAGCAGCTTTGCCAAAAACATTCAGTACTTC. This sequence encodes CASSFAKNIQYF.

This clone was counted at least ten times. Other nucleotide sequences in the sample specify the same CDR3. The chain couples TRBV10-3 to TRBJ1-2; 11 nucleotides line up with TRBD1. Germline V CDR1 and CDR2: ENHRY, SYGVKD. The CDR3 runs to 12 residues. With 7 bases clipped from V and 8 bases from J, the junction kept 3 bases outside the gene matches. This chain's CDR3 is CAITGTGGGYTF. DNA of the CDR3: TGTGCCATCACCGGGACAGGGGGAGGCTACACCTTC.

V gene TRBV6-1 combines with J gene TRBJ1-1, with D hard to call. V was trimmed by 3 bases and J by 1 base, leaving 9 bases between them. This CDR3 has 14 residues. In germline, CDR1 is MNHNS, CDR2 SASEGT. The DNA for the CDR3 is TGTGCCAGCAGTGACCAGGAGGCGAACACTGAAGCTTTCTTT. Protein product: CASSDQEANTEAFF.

This rearrangement joins TRBV4-1 to TRBJ1-2, with D possibly being TRBD1 (6 bases). With 4 bases removed from V and 2 bases from J, the gap between germline ends came to 11 bases. CDR3 length: 14 residues. The germline CDR1 and CDR2 sequences are MGHRA and YSYEKL. The chain's CDR3 is CASSPPTGNYGYTF. The CDR3 nucleotides are TGCGCCAGCAGCCCACCAACAGGGAACTATGGCTACACCTTC.

This clone was observed a handful of times. The V call is TRBV6-6, the J call TRBJ1-5; unclear D gene. Germline lookup yields CDR1 MNHNY and CDR2 SVGAGI (reference sequence). CDR3 size: 16 residues. V gave up 0 bases and J gave up 7 bases, with 16 bases separating them. CDR3 residues: CASSYSITQVGQPQHF. In DNA, the CDR3 is TGTGCCAGCAGTTACTCCATAACCCAGGTCGGACAGCCCCAGCATTTT.

The rearrangement joins TRBV18 to TRBJ1-3, with unresolved D. The CDR3 is 17 residues long. Germline CDR1 is KGHSH and CDR2 is LQKENI. The germline V and J ends were trimmed by 2 bases and 0 bases, with 14 bases remaining between them. CDR3 DNA sequence: TGTGCCAGCTCACCAGCAGTGGTTTCCGGCTCTGGAAACACCATATATTTT. Amino acid sequence: CASSPAVVSGSGNTIYF.

The table lists this clone with a few counts. J is TRBJ1-6 and V is TRBV6-6; D is perhaps TRBD1 (5 bases). Germline V gene sequence: CDR1 MNHNY, CDR2 SVGAGI (reference sequence). The CDR3 covers 16 residues. The V gene lost 6 bases and the J gene lost 10 bases, with 22 bases spanning the gap. This chain's CDR3 is CASSETGTLLQSPLHF. As DNA, the CDR3 is TGTGCCAGCAGCGAAACCGGGACGTTGCTCCAGTCACCCCTCCACTTT.

CDR3 sequence: CASSWDRISYEQYF. CDR3 nucleotides: TGCGCCAGCAGCTGGGACCGAATCTCCTACGAGCAGTACTTC. This chain joins TRBV5-1 and TRBJ2-7; TRBD1 or TRBD2 may be the D gene (5 bases each). Germline V CDR1 and CDR2: SGHRS, YFSETQ. V gave up 3 bases and J gave up 0 bases, with 10 bases separating them. The CDR3 sequence is 14 residues long.

V and J are TRBV4-1 and TRBJ2-3; D perhaps matches TRBD2 (6 bases). Trimming stripped 1 base from V and 8 bases from J, with 7 bases between. CDR1 is MGHRA and CDR2 is YSYEKL in the germline V gene. This CDR3 contains 12 residues. The CDR3 nucleotides read TGCGCCAGCAGCCAAGTAGCGGCTACGCAGTATTTT. This codes for CASSQVAATQYF.

The J gene is TRBJ1-6, the V gene TRBV5-1; no firm D call. The germline V gene encodes CDR1 SGHRS and CDR2 YFSETQ. Between the trimmed V and J ends, which lost 0 bases and 5 bases, there was a span of 12 bases. The CDR3 length is 16 residues. The CDR3 reads CASSLDISPNNSPLHF. Here the CDR3 DNA reads TGCGCCAGCAGCTTGGACATTTCCCCCAATAATTCACCCCTCCACTTT. Based on the CDR3 plus reference TRBV5-1 and TRBJ1-6, the full variable domain is KAGVTQTPRYLIKTRGQQVTLSCSPISGHRSVSWYQQTPGQGLQFLFEYFSETQRNKGNFPGRFSGRQFSNSRSEMNVSTLELGDSALYLCASSLDISPNNSPLHFGNGTRLTVT.

The V gene is TRBV7-9, the J gene TRBJ2-5; D gene unclear. The CDR3 covers 12 residues. V gave up 5 bases and J gave up 9 bases, with 13 bases separating them. The germline gives CDR1 SEHNR, CDR2 FQNEAQ (reference sequence). The CDR3 DNA reads as TGTGCCAGCAGCCCTCCGTGGGGTCCCCAGTACTTC. It codes for CASSPPWGPQYF.

The chain is built from TRBV2 and TRBJ1-1; 10 bases fit TRBD1. CDR3 length equals 14 residues. The V and J ends lost 6 bases and 5 bases, in that order; junction bases with no gene match: 6. Germline-derived CDR1 and CDR2 are SNHLY and FYNNEI. As DNA, the CDR3 is TGTGCCAGCAGCTGGGGACAGGGGTCGACTGAAGCTTTCTTT. Its protein is CASSWGQGSTEAFF.